This T cell receptor beta chain appears in the sequencing data of a study of cytomegalovirus exposure and HLA in healthy donors. This PCR relied on a set of 60 Vbeta primers and 13 Jbeta primers. Measured with immunoSEQ multiplex PCR; TCRdb has only the in-frame clones, and not every one. The sample yields some 120,000 clones, about 81% seen once. The TCR sequence derives from a woman aged 25 to 39 in good health and CMV-seronegative. Sequencing was performed on PBMCs.

This chain's CDR3 is CASSYRKGVGTEAFF. The CDR3 nucleotides are TGTGCCAGCAGTTACCGTAAAGGGGTTGGAACTGAAGCTTTCTTT. The chain joins TRBV6-5 to TRBJ1-1; D perhaps matches TRBD1 (5 bases). This CDR3 spans 15 amino acids. Looked up from germline, CDR1 is MNHEY and CDR2 is SVGAGI. With 2 bases removed from V and 5 bases from J, the gap between germline ends came to 15 bases.